This T cell receptor (beta chain) originates from a study of Graves' ophthalmopathy and Graves' hyperthyroidism. J was trimmed by 3 bases and V by 6 bases; bases with no gene match: 13. The CDR3 loop spans 17 amino acids. In germline, CDR1 is MNHNS, CDR2 SASEGT. The authors amplified TCR beta CDR3 regions, and they did so from RNA transcripts for repertoire sequencing. Following a first-round RT-PCR that used HTBI primers, a second-round multiplex PCR was carried out. MiXCR was run by TCRdb on the multiplex PCR reads, yielding one entry per CDR3 protein. The repertoire holds under 400,000 distinct CDR3 sequences, with 17% as singletons.

The genes are TRBV6-1 and TRBJ1-5; 8 positions agree with TRBD1. The sequence was obtained from an adult man with Graves' ophthalmopathy. Specimen: peripheral blood. The CDR3 DNA sequence: TGTGCCAGCAGAGAACTACCGGGACAGGTGTACAATCAGCCCCAGCATTTT. It yields the protein CASRELPGQVYNQPQHF.